This entry lists 27 T cell receptor beta chains sequenced from one sample in a study of CD8 T cells in Susac syndrome. Roughly 0.5 to 1 ug RNA was reverse transcribed with random hexamers. One entry per CDR3 protein, called by TCRdb with MiXCR from the immunoSEQ multiplex PCR reads. There are approximately 120,000 distinct CDR3 sequences in the sample; around 94% occur only once, and around 0.21% lies in the top ten. Sample: CD8+ T cells from PBMCs. These receptors were obtained from a human donor with Susac syndrome.

This rearrangement joins TRBV29-1 to TRBJ1-5; tentatively, D is TRBD1 (6 bases). The CDR3 is 14 residues long. Germline V lookup: CDR1 SQVTM, CDR2 ANQGSEA. Between the trimmed V and J ends, which lost 4 bases and 0 bases, there was a span of 10 bases. This chain's CDR3 is CSVAQGASNQPQHF. For the CDR3, the DNA is TGCAGCGTTGCACAGGGAGCTAGCAATCAGCCCCAGCATTTT. Combining the CDR3 with reference TRBV29-1 and TRBJ1-5 gives the whole variable domain SAVISQKPSRDICQRGTSLTIQCQVDSQVTMMFWYRQQPGQSLTLIATANQGSEATYESGFVIDKFPISRPNLTFSTLTVSNMSPEDSSIYLCSVAQGASNQPQHFGDGTRLSIL.

The table lists this clonotype with a count of one. This chain uses TRBV12-3 or TRBV12-4 with TRBJ2-4; possibly TRBD2 for D (6 bases). V dropped 6 bases and J dropped 2 bases, with 23 bases sitting between them. The CDR3 contains 18 residues. For the CDR3, the DNA is TGTGCCAGCAGCCCCCACCAACTGGGCGGGAAAACCAAAAACATTCAGTACTTC. Its protein product is CASSPHQLGGKTKNIQYF.

This chain joins TRBV9 and TRBJ2-5, with 10 bases identical to TRBD2. The germline V gene has CDR1 SGDLS and CDR2 YYNGEE. This CDR3 is built from 17 residues. After removal of 0 bases from V and 1 base from J, the junction contained 6 bases not matched to a gene. The CDR3 loop is CASSVVSERGGQETQYF. In DNA, the CDR3 is TGTGCCAGCAGCGTAGTCAGTGAGCGGGGGGGCCAAGAGACCCAGTACTTC. The whole variable domain, remainder taken from reference TRBV9 and TRBJ2-5, is DSGVTQTPKHLITATGQRVTLRCSPRSGDLSVYWYQQSLDQGLQFLIQYYNGEERAKGNILERFSAQQFPDLHSELNLSSLELGDSALYFCASSVVSERGGQETQYFGPGTRLLVL.

V is TRBV4-2 and J is TRBJ2-2, with D uncertain. The germline CDR1 and CDR2 sequences are LGHNA and YNFKEQ. V was shortened by 1 base and J by 6 bases, with 9 bases between the two germline ends. The CDR3 runs 14 residues. Here the CDR3 DNA reads TGTGCCAGCAGCCAAGGAGACGAATCCGGGGAGCTGTTTTTT. This translates into CASSQGDESGELFF.

V and J are TRBV4-3 and TRBJ2-7; 12 bases agree with TRBD1. V lost 0 bases, J lost 6 bases, and 6 bases stayed unmatched. Looked up from germline, CDR1 is LGHNA and CDR2 is YSLEER. The CDR3 runs to 16 residues. Here the CDR3 reads CASSQDQGQGAFEQYF. CDR3 coding DNA: TGCGCCAGCAGCCAAGATCAGGGACAGGGGGCGTTCGAGCAGTACTTC.

The J gene is TRBJ2-1, the V gene TRBV7-3; the D is unclear. Germline V gene lookup returns CDR1 SGHTA and CDR2 FQGTGA. V was shortened by 3 bases and J by 10 bases, with 13 bases between the two germline ends. The CDR3 loop spans 13 amino acids. CDR3 DNA: TGTGCCAGCAGCTTCCTTAGTTCTTCGGAGCAGTTCTTC. Translation: CASSFLSSSEQFF.

The chain is built from TRBV12-3 or TRBV12-4 and TRBJ2-4; the D is unclear. Trimming removed 5 bases at V and 0 bases at J, with 8 bases between. The CDR3 runs 14 residues. CDR3 DNA sequence: TGTGCCAGCAGTCTTGACCTAGCCAAAAACATTCAGTACTTC. Amino acid sequence: CASSLDLAKNIQYF.

The chain links TRBV9 to TRBJ2-7; 8 nucleotides agree with TRBD2. The germline V gene encodes CDR1 SGDLS and CDR2 YYNGEE. After removal of 6 bases from V and 1 base from J, the junction contained 9 bases not matched to a gene. CDR3 length: 15 amino acids. The chain's CDR3 is CASTPGLGASYEQYF. In DNA, the CDR3 is TGTGCCAGCACCCCGGGACTAGGTGCATCCTACGAGCAGTACTTC.

The chain is built from TRBV12-3 or TRBV12-4 and TRBJ1-1; D call uncertain. CDR3 size: 15 residues. Trimming pared 2 bases from V and 5 bases from J, leaving 15 bases between. The CDR3 nucleotides read TGTGCCAGCAGTTTAATGGTAGGGTCCTTTACTGAAGCTTTCTTT. Its translation: CASSLMVGSFTEAFF.

This clonotype was recorded once. The chain carries TRBV7-9 and TRBJ1-1; D is unclear. The CDR3 extends over 12 amino acids. CDR1 is SEHNR and CDR2 is FQNEAQ in the germline V gene (reference sequence). Between the trimmed V and J ends, which lost 2 bases and 10 bases, there was a span of 11 bases. CDR3 sequence reads: CASSLSGLGAFF. CDR3 in DNA: TGTGCCAGCAGCTTATCGGGATTGGGAGCTTTCTTT. The whole variable domain, remainder taken from reference TRBV7-9 and TRBJ1-1, is DTGVSQNPRHKITKRGQNVTFRCDPISEHNRLYWYRQTLGQGPEFLTYFQNEAQLEKSRLLSDRFSAERPKGSFSTLEIQRTEQGDSAMYLCASSLSGLGAFFGQGTRLTVV.

This chain connects TRBV7-6 to TRBJ2-7; 10 bases line up with TRBD2. CDR3 size: 15 residues. CDR1 is SGHVS, CDR2 FNYEAQ, per germline. V dropped 6 bases and J dropped 2; count of bases not matched to a gene: 7. The CDR3 DNA reads TGTGCCAGCAGTACAATAGCGGGAGGAACCTACGAGCAGTACTTC. Translation gives CASSTIAGGTYEQYF.

This chain joins TRBV9 and TRBJ1-1; TRBD1 is a possible D gene (6 bases). The germline gives CDR1 SGDLS, CDR2 YYNGEE. Between the trimmed V and J ends, which lost 3 bases and 1 base, there was a span of 16 bases. This CDR3 spans 16 amino acids. CDR3 sequence: CASSEGSGTTNTEAFF. DNA of the CDR3: TGTGCCAGCAGCGAGGGATCGGGGACAACGAACACTGAAGCTTTCTTT.

The chain carries TRBV9 and TRBJ2-1; 7 bases align to TRBD2. This CDR3 is built from 15 residues. Trimming cost V 2 bases and J 3 bases; bases outside gene matches: 5. Germline V gene sequence: CDR1 SGDLS, CDR2 YYNGEE. Here the CDR3 reads CASSVAGVHYNEQFF. CDR3 DNA: TGTGCCAGCAGCGTCGCGGGAGTGCACTACAATGAGCAGTTCTTC.

On this clonotype itself: A junction end diverges from the germline sequence, so it may reflect a read error. This chain uses TRBV27 with TRBJ2-7; tentatively, D is TRBD1 (6 bases). This CDR3 contains 12 residues. In germline, CDR1 is MNHEY, CDR2 SMNVEV (reference sequence). In DNA form, the CDR3 reads TGCGTAACGGGGACACACTCCTACGAGCAGTACTTC. It is translated as CVTGTHSYEQYF.

In DNA, the CDR3 is TGTGCCTGGAGTGTACGTTCAGGGGGCGTCACTGAAGCTTTCTTT. Amino acids: CAWSVRSGGVTEAFF. This rearrangement joins TRBV30 to TRBJ1-1, with 8 nucleotides matching TRBD1. This CDR3 contains 15 residues. Germline V gene lookup returns CDR1 GTSNPN and CDR2 SVGIG (reference sequence). Trimming took 0 bases from V and 4 from J; bases not matched to a gene: 7.

This clonotype was observed a handful of times. V gene TRBV12-3 or TRBV12-4 combines with J gene TRBJ1-1; D not resolved. Trimming pared 1 base from V and 3 bases from J, leaving 6 bases between. This CDR3 has 13 amino acids. The CDR3 sequence is CASSLVRDTEAFF. The CDR3 DNA follows: TGTGCCAGCAGTTTAGTCCGGGACACTGAAGCTTTCTTT.

A note on this clonotype: Germline and junction disagree at one end, which may indicate a read error. The chain links TRBV7-7 to TRBJ2-5; TRBD1 matches at 11 bases. Germline V gene lookup returns CDR1 SSHAT and CDR2 FNYEAQ (reference sequence). This CDR3 is built from 15 residues. CDR3 loop: CASSPGTGGAKTQYF. CDR3 coding DNA: TGTGCTAGCAGCCCAGGGACAGGGGGTGCGAAGACCCAGTACTTC.

In its sample, this clonotype was seen once. This sequence joins TRBV7-2 and TRBJ2-7, with a tentative D call TRBD2 (5 bases). CDR1 is SGHTA, CDR2 FQGNSA, per germline. The CDR3 runs to 13 residues. With 3 bases removed from V and 4 bases from J, the gap between germline ends came to 10 bases. The CDR3: CASSFGIAYEQYF. As DNA, the CDR3 is TGTGCCAGCAGCTTCGGGATAGCTTACGAGCAGTACTTC.

The rearrangement uses TRBV7-8 and TRBJ1-2, with 10 bases lining up with TRBD1. This CDR3 is 15 amino acids long. V lost 5 bases to trimming and J lost 3 bases; unmatched junction nucleotides: 6. Germline V gene lookup returns CDR1 SGHVS and CDR2 FQNEAQ. The DNA of the CDR3 is TGTGCCAGCAGCCCGCAAGGACAGGGGGACTATGGCTACACCTTC. This codes for CASSPQGQGDYGYTF.

This chain's CDR3 is CSAFRGDTEAFF. In DNA form, the CDR3 reads TGCAGTGCTTTCCGCGGGGACACTGAAGCTTTCTTT. The chain recombines TRBV20-1 with TRBJ1-1; D is unresolved. CDR1 is DFQATT, CDR2 SNEGSKA, per germline (reference sequence). Trimming removed 5 bases at V and 3 bases at J, with 10 bases between. The CDR3 sequence is 12 residues long.

The rearrangement uses TRBV27 and TRBJ2-1; D remains ambiguous. CDR3 size: 15 residues. From germline, CDR1 is MNHEY and CDR2 SMNVEV (reference sequence). The V and J ends lost 2 bases and 5 bases respectively, with 13 bases between them. For the CDR3, the DNA is TGTGCCAGCAGTTTACAGGCAGGCAGAAACAATGAGCAGTTCTTC. This codes for CASSLQAGRNNEQFF.

The rearrangement links TRBV27 to TRBJ1-4; D unresolved. V lost 5 bases to trimming and J lost 0 bases, with 13 bases between them. The V gene's germline CDR1 is MNHEY and CDR2 SMNVEV (reference sequence). CDR3 length equals 16 residues. The CDR3 bases are TGTGCCAGCAGTCCCCACAGTGGGACAACTAATGAAAAACTGTTTTTT. It is translated as CASSPHSGTTNEKLFF.

The table lists this clonotype with a count of one. The V and J genes are TRBV4-2 and TRBJ2-1, with a possible D match to TRBD1 (6 bases). V lost 0 bases and J 2 bases, leaving 11 bases between the germline ends. CDR1 is LGHNA, CDR2 YNFKEQ, per germline. The CDR3 runs to 16 residues. CDR3 amino acids: CASSQDKGTPYNEQFF. The CDR3 coding sequence is TGTGCCAGCAGCCAAGATAAAGGGACACCCTACAATGAGCAGTTCTTC.

The chain carries TRBV4-3 and TRBJ1-1; D may be TRBD1 (6 bases). V lost 4 bases, J lost 7 bases, and 10 bases lay in between. In germline, CDR1 is LGHNA, CDR2 YSLEER. CDR3 size: 12 residues. CDR3 amino acids: CASSLGGLEAFF. The CDR3 nucleotides read TGCGCCAGCAGCCTCGGGGGGCTTGAAGCTTTCTTT.

The V and J genes are TRBV7-3 and TRBJ2-1; a weak D match, TRBD2 (7 bases). Trimming took 5 bases from V and 6 from J, leaving 14 bases between them. This CDR3 has 14 amino acids. Germline lookup yields CDR1 SGHTA and CDR2 FQGTGA. CDR3 nucleotides: TGTGCCAGCAGCAAGGGGGGGCGGGGCAATGAGCAGTTCTTC. It specifies CASSKGGRGNEQFF.

In this sample, this clonotype turned up once. This CDR3 is CASSLAGGLTQYF. The CDR3 DNA sequence: TGTGCCAGCAGCTTGGCTGGGGGACTGACCCAGTACTTC. The V and J genes are TRBV5-6 and TRBJ2-5; maybe TRBD2 (6 bases). Trimming cost V 0 bases and J 7 bases, with 10 bases left between them. The CDR3 is 13 residues long. Germline loops: CDR1 SGHDT, CDR2 YYEEEE.

V usage is TRBV12-3 or TRBV12-4 and J usage is TRBJ1-2; 9 nucleotides match TRBD1. The CDR3 sequence is 17 residues long. V lost 6 bases, J lost 1 base, and 12 bases stayed unmatched. CDR3 coding DNA: TGTGCCAGCAGCGCCGGGACAGGGACCCTACTTAACTATGGCTACACCTTC. Amino acid sequence: CASSAGTGTLLNYGYTF.